This T cell receptor beta chain was sequenced for a study of shared clonotypes between healthy human individuals. Turning to the study itself: There were three CD4 naive, three CD4 memory, two CD8 naive and one CD8 memory plates per donor.

Source study methods: Quality scores were absent from the junction-only immunoSEQ sequences, so filtering differed. Measured with immunoSEQ multiplex PCR; TCRdb has only the in-frame clones, and not every one. V and J calls and clone size are given by that table; D and trimming were obtained from the DNA. Among under 350,000 clones listed, around nine tenths were seen once. Of note for this clone: Its antigen is currently unknown.

Study conclusions and caveats: It was anticipated that sequencing depth would influence how many clonotypes donors shared.

This CDR3 contains 16 residues. V gave up 5 bases and J gave up 0 bases, with 13 bases separating them. Germline-derived CDR1 and CDR2 are MGHRA and YSYEKL. The origin of this receptor is a young man in good health. The sequencing sample was made of memory CD8+ T cells sorted from blood. Subset given: CD45RO+ cells pooled with CCR7-negative TemRA cells. The rearrangement uses TRBV4-1 and TRBJ2-2; D might be TRBD1 or TRBD2, each matching 5 bases. This CDR3 reads CASSYSGTPNTGELFF. The CDR3 DNA sequence: TGCGCCAGCAGCTATTCCGGGACGCCGAACACCGGGGAGCTGTTTTTT.